This T cell receptor beta chain originates from a study of T cells in Graves' hyperthyroidism and ophthalmopathy. TCR beta CDR3 region amplification was performed from RNA transcripts. HTBI primers were the set used in a first-round RT-PCR of the TCR CDR3. TCRdb independently ran MiXCR on the multiplex PCR reads; one entry per CDR3 protein. Found here are about 210,000 distinct CDR3 sequences, about 15% of them singletons; the top ten hold approximately 50%. Hyperthyroidism of Graves' type that showed no ophthalmopathy progression within 18 months was stable. Orbital computed tomography and thyroid ultrasound, together with serum TRAb and thyroxine and clinical symptoms, were used for diagnoses. Study-wide points: Blood also held most thyroid clonotypes expanded beyond 0.001. By a 13 V-J model, ophthalmopathy was set apart from stable hyperthyroidism.

This clonotype occurred many times. The target antigen is unknown. This CDR3 is built from 15 residues. Trimming left V 3 bases short and J 7 bases short, with 18 bases between. The V gene's germline CDR1 is KGHSH and CDR2 LQKENI. The chain couples TRBV18 to TRBJ1-2, with a tentative D call TRBD1 (5 bases). Specimen: blood. The sequence was obtained from a man in his fifties with Graves' hyperthyroidism. The CDR3 reads CASSPPDNNLSGYTF. CDR3 nucleotides: TGTGCCAGCTCACCTCCGGACAATAATCTCTCTGGCTACACCTTC.